Sequencing of this T cell receptor (beta chain) was carried out in a study of T cells in tuberculosis. Study as a whole: In South Africa, adults with active tuberculosis were compared with IGRA-negative and latently infected IGRA-positive adolescents.

In the case of this clone: Its antigen remains unknown.

Notes on the study in general: GMM-specific TCRs were nearer to active tuberculosis alpha repertoires, suggesting expansion. Cases with active tuberculosis were adults, while controls were adolescents.

TCRdb's copy holds only in-frame clones and misses some; the assay was immunoSEQ multiplex PCR. The data show some 41,000 clones, approximately 94% seen once. Latent tuberculosis screening used tuberculin skin test and IGRA at entry. This CDR3 is 14 amino acids long. Germline V CDR1 and CDR2: MNHEY, SVGAGI. Trimming removed 5 bases from V and 3 bases from J; junction bases left unmatched: 4. The V call is TRBV6-5, the J call TRBJ2-3; TRBD1 agrees at 8 bases. This receptor was identified in a donor under 30 with latent tuberculosis or without tuberculosis infection. Some clones in this sample may be carry-over from other donors' samples. Sequencing was performed on PBMCs. CDR3 loop: CASSTTGATDTQYF. The CDR3 nucleotides read TGTGCCAGCAGTACGACAGGGGCTACAGATACGCAGTATTTT.